A single sample gave rise to the 9 T cell receptor beta chains below, sequenced in a study of blood T cell repertoires in COVID-19. Generated by immunoSEQ multiplex PCR, the TCRdb table keeps only in-frame clones and is missing some. This sample has about 350,000 clones; about nine tenths occur once, and the top ten carry over 3.5%. Sequenced material: peripheral blood. The receptors shown here come from an older woman with COVID-19, enrolled during active disease.

The rearrangement joins TRBV4-1 to TRBJ1-4, with TRBD1 identical over 10 bases. The V segment lost 4 bases and the J segment 6 bases; nucleotides outside the gene matches: 5. CDR1 is MGHRA and CDR2 is YSYEKL in the germline V gene. The CDR3 is made up of 15 amino acids. CDR3 sequence reads: CASSLSTGGHEKLFF. In DNA form, the CDR3 reads TGCGCCAGCAGCCTTTCGACAGGGGGCCATGAAAAACTGTTTTTT.

The CDR3, as DNA: TGTGCCAGCGGGGAGTTCCCTCCACGGTTCTTC. It translates to CASGEFPPRFF. This chain links TRBV25-1 with TRBJ2-1; a weak D match, TRBD2 (5 bases). V lost 8 bases and J 15 bases, leaving 17 bases between the germline ends. Germline assignment: CDR1 MGHDK and CDR2 SYGVNS. The CDR3 runs 11 residues.

The V gene is TRBV27, the J gene TRBJ2-2, with 7 bases that match TRBD1. Germline V gives CDR1 MNHEY, CDR2 SMNVEV (reference sequence). The CDR3 covers 14 residues. The V segment lost 5 bases and the J segment 2 bases; nucleotides outside the gene matches: 2. The CDR3 bases are TGTGCCAGCAGTACAGGGGAAAACACCGGGGAGCTGTTTTTT. Its translation is CASSTGENTGELFF.

This chain links TRBV18 with TRBJ1-2; the D gene is possibly TRBD1 (6 bases). This CDR3 region has 13 residues. Germline lookup yields CDR1 KGHSH and CDR2 LQKENI. The V end was cut by 2 bases, the J end by 6 bases, with 10 bases between. CDR3 in DNA: TGTGCCAGCTCACCAGGGGGCGCCCATGGCTACACCTTC. Encoded protein: CASSPGGAHGYTF.

About this clone itself: This CDR3 is also generated by other DNA sequences in the sample. V is TRBV5-1 and J is TRBJ1-1; 7 positions agree with TRBD1. The CDR3 totals 14 residues. Germline V gene lookup returns CDR1 SGHRS and CDR2 YFSETQ. After removal of 4 bases from V and 2 bases from J, the junction contained 5 bases not matched to a gene. The CDR3 spells CASSPGQVNTEAFF. CDR3 nucleotide sequence: TGCGCCAGCAGCCCAGGACAGGTTAACACTGAAGCTTTCTTT.

The rearrangement uses TRBV3-1 (or the pseudogene TRBV3-2) and TRBJ1-1, with a possible D match to TRBD1 (6 bases). V was clipped by 1 base and J by 2 bases, with 8 bases between them. This CDR3 region has 14 residues. Germline V gene data show CDR1 as LGHDT and CDR2 as YNNKEL (reference sequence). The CDR3 sequence: CASSQADSNTEAFF. CDR3 nucleotides: TGTGCCAGCAGCCAAGCGGACAGTAACACTGAAGCTTTCTTT.

The rearrangement links TRBV5-1 to TRBJ2-1; perhaps TRBD2 as D (6 bases). From germline, CDR1 is SGHRS and CDR2 YFSETQ. Trimming removed 4 bases at V and 6 bases at J, with 17 bases between. CDR3 size: 15 residues. CDR3 sequence: CASSPAGFLGNEQFF. DNA of the CDR3: TGCGCCAGCAGCCCGGCGGGATTTCTGGGCAATGAGCAGTTCTTC. The full variable domain, completed using reference TRBV5-1 and TRBJ2-1, is KAGVTQTPRYLIKTRGQQVTLSCSPISGHRSVSWYQQTPGQGLQFLFEYFSETQRNKGNFPGRFSGRQFSNSRSEMNVSTLELGDSALYLCASSPAGFLGNEQFFGPGTRLTVL.

This chain connects TRBV29-1 to TRBJ1-1, with 8 bases identical to TRBD1. The germline gives CDR1 SQVTM, CDR2 ANQGSEA. After removal of 2 bases from V and 8 bases from J, the junction contained 4 bases not matched to a gene. The CDR3 has 12 residues. In DNA form, the CDR3 reads TGCAGCGTTGAATGGGGGGACAGGGAAGCTTTCTTT. Its protein product is CSVEWGDREAFF. The full variable domain, its missing parts supplied by reference TRBV29-1 and TRBJ1-1, is SAVISQKPSRDICQRGTSLTIQCQVDSQVTMMFWYRQQPGQSLTLIATANQGSEATYESGFVIDKFPISRPNLTFSTLTVSNMSPEDSSIYLCSVEWGDREAFFGQGTRLTVV.

V and J are TRBV10-3 and TRBJ2-3; TRBD2 aligns across 9 bases. Germline loops: CDR1 ENHRY, CDR2 SYGVKD. Trimming at V came to 6 bases and at J to 4 bases, leaving 5 bases not matched to a gene. CDR3 length: 14 amino acids. CDR3 protein: CAIRGGGASDTQYF. The CDR3 DNA reads as TGTGCCATCAGAGGCGGGGGGGCCTCAGATACGCAGTATTTT.